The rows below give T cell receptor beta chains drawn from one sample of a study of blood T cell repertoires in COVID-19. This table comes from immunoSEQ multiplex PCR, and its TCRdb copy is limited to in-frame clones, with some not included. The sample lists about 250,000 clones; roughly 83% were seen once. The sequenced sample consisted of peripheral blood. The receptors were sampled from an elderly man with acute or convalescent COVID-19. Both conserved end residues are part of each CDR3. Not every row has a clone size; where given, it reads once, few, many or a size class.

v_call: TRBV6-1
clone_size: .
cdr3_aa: CASSEAMGTVAKNIQYF

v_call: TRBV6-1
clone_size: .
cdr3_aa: CASSEHTSGNTIYF

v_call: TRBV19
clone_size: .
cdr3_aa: CASSTPGQQNTIYF

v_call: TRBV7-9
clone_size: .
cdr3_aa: CASSFTTGDEQYF

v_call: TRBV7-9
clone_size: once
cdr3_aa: CASSLATQTGGRYNEQFF

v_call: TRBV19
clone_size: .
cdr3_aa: CATSPRPPGQGSYEQYF

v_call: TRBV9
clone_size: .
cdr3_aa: CASSAQQGPNYGYTF

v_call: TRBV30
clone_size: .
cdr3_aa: CAWKDGLAWYNEQFF

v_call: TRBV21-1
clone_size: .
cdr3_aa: CASSKGAGDPETQYF

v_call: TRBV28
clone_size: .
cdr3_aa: CASTTSGKGSGNTIYF

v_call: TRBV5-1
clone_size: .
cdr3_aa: CASREGAGGDIYGYTF

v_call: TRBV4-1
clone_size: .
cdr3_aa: CASSPGPPYEQYF

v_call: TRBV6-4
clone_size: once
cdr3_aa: CASSETAGNTIYF

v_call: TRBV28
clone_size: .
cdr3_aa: CASSVHPGQQHEQYF

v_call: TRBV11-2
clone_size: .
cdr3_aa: CASSPTVSGNTIYF

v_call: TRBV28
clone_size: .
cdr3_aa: CASSLSGLNQPQHF

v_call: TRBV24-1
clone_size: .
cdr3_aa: CATSGQNYNEQFF

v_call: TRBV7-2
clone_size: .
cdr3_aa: CASSGGTTGQYNEQFF

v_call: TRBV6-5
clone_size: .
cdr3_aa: CASSYPSQPQHF

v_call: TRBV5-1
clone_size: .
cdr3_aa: CASSSPGLRSGANVLTF

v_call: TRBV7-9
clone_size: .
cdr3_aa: CASSLQGNTIYF

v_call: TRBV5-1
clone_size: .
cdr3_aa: CASSLGDRVTYGYTF

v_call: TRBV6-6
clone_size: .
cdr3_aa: CASSYVRLQETQYF

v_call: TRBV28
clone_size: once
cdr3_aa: CAIEDRAKNIQYF

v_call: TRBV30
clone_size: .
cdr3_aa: CAWTRGQRGNTIYF

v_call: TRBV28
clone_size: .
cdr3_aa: CASSPGPDRGWNSPLHF

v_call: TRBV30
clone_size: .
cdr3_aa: CAWRGTGGYGYTF

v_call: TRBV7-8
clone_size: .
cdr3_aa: CASSSRSSSGNTIYF

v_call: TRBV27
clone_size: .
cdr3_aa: CASTRTGGLKVRQFF

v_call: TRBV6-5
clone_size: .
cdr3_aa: CASSLDRGRNYGYTF

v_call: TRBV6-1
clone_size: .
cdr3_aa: CASSEAVWGTIGGNEQFF

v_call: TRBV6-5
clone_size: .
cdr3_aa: CASNLMDSGGQPQHF

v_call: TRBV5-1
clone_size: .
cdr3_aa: CASSFAQGANNSPLHF

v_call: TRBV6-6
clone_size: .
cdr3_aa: CASTASENYGYTF

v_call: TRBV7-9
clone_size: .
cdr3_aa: CASSLRSGTGRNEQFF

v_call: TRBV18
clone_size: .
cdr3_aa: CASSPDSPISGANVLTF

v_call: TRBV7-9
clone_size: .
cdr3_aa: CASSAKGQGAGNTIYF

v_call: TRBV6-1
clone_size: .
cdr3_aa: CASSEALQGSYEQYF

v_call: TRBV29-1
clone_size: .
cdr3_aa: CSHSQGNQPQHF